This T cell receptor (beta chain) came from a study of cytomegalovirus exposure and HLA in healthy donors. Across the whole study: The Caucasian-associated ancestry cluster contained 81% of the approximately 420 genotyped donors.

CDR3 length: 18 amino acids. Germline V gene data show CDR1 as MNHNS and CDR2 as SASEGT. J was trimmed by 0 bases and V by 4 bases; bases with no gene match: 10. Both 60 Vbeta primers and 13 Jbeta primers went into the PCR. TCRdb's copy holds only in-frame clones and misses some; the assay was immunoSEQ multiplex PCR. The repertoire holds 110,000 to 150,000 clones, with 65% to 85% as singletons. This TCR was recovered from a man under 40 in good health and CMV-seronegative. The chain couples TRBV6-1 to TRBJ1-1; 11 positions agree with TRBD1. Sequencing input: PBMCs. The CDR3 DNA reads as TGTGCCAGCAGTGCCCCCCGGACAGGGGGCGTCATGAACACTGAAGCTTTCTTT. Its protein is CASSAPRTGGVMNTEAFF.